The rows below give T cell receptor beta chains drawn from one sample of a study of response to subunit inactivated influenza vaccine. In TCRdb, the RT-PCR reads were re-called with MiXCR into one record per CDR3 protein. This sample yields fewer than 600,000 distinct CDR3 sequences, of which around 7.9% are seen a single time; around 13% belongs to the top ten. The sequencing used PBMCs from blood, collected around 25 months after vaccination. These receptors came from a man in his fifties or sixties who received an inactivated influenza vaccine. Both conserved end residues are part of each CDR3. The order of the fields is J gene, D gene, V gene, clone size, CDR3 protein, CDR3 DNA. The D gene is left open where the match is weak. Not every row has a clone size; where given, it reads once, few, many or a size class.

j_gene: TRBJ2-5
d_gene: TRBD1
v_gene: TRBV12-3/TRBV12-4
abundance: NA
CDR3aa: CASSPTGVRQTQYF
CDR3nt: TGTGCCAGCAGTCCTACAGGGGTAAGGCAGACCCAGTACTTC

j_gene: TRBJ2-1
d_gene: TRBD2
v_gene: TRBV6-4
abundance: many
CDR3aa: CASSPLAGEGNEQFF
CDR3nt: TGTGCCAGCAGTCCACTAGCGGGAGAGGGAAATGAGCAGTTCTTC

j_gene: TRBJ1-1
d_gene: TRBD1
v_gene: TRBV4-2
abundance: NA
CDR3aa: CASSRADRGTEAFF
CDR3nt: TGTGCCAGCAGCCGCGCGGACAGGGGGACTGAAGCTTTCTTT

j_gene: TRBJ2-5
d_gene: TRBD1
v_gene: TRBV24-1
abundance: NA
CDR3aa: CATSDAGRTGGETQYF
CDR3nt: TGTGCCACCAGTGATGCGGGCCGGACAGGCGGCGAGACCCAGTACTTC

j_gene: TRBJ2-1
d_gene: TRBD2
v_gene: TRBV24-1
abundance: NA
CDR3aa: CATSGLGGGPDEQFF
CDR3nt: TGTGCCACCAGTGGACTCGGGGGAGGGCCCGATGAGCAGTTCTTC

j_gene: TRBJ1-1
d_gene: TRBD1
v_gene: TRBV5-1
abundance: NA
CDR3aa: CASSLARQGRVNTEAFF
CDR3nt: TGCGCCAGCAGCTTGGCCCGACAGGGGAGGGTGAACACTGAAGCTTTCTTT

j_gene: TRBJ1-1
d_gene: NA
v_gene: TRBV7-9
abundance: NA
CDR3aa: CASSPPPQGNTEAFF
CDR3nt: TGTGCCAGCAGCCCGCCCCCACAGGGGAACACTGAAGCTTTCTTT

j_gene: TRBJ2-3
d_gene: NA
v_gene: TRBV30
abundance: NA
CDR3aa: CAWSVSSRNTQYF
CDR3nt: TGTGCCTGGAGTGTTAGTAGTAGGAATACGCAGTATTTT

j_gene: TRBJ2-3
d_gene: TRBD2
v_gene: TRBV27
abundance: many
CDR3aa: CASSKRLASSTDTQYF
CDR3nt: TGTGCCAGCAGTAAACGACTAGCCAGTAGCACAGATACGCAGTATTTT

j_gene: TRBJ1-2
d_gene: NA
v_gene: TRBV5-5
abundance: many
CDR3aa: CASSLAPVGQTYGYTF
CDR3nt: TGTGCCAGCAGCTTGGCCCCCGTCGGACAGACTTATGGCTACACCTTC

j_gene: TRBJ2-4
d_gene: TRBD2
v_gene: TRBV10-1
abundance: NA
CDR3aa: CASSVNSGSGPAKNIQYF
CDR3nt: TGCGCCAGCAGTGTAAACAGCGGGAGTGGACCAGCCAAAAACATTCAGTACTTC

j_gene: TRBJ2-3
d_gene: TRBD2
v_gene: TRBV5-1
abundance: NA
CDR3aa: CASSFATSGSTDTQYF
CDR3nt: TGCGCCAGCAGCTTCGCGACTAGCGGGAGCACAGATACGCAGTATTTT

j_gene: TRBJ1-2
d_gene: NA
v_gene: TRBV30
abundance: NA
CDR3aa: CAWSSTNSAYGYTF
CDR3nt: TGTGCCTGGAGTTCCACGAACTCTGCCTATGGCTACACCTTC

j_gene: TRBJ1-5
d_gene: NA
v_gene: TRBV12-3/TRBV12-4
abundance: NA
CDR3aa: CASSFGRSNQPQHF
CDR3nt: TGTGCCAGCAGTTTCGGACGGAGCAATCAGCCCCAGCATTTT

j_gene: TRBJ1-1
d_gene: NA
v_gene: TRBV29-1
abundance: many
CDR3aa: CSVGDINTEAFF
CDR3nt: TGCAGCGTAGGTGACATCAACACTGAAGCTTTCTTT

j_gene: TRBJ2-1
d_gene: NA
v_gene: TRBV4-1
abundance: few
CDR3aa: CASSQDRYSLYNEQFF
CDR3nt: TGCGCCAGCAGCCAAGATCGTTATAGTCTCTACAATGAGCAGTTCTTC

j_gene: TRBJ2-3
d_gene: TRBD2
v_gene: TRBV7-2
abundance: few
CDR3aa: CASSRSGVSADTQYF
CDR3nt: TGTGCCAGCAGCCGTAGCGGGGTGTCTGCAGATACGCAGTATTTT

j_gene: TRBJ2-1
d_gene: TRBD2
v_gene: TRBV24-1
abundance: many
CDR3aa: CATSDLSGSVYEQFF
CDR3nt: TGTGCCACCAGTGATCTTAGCGGGAGCGTCTATGAGCAGTTCTTC

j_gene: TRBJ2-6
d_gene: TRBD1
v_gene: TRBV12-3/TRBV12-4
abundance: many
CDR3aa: CASSPRDSFSGANVLTF
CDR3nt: TGTGCCAGCAGTCCCCGGGACAGCTTCTCTGGGGCCAACGTCCTGACTTTC

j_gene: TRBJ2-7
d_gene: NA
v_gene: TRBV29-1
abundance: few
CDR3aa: CSVEETGRAEQYF
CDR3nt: TGCAGCGTTGAAGAGACCGGGAGAGCCGAGCAGTACTTC

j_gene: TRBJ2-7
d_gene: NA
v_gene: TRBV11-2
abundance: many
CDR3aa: CASSQDVFYEQYF
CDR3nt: TGTGCCAGCAGCCAGGACGTTTTTTACGAGCAGTACTTC

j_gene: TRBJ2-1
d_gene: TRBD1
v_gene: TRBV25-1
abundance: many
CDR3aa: CASRGGDRGYNEQFF
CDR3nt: TGTGCCAGCCGGGGGGGGGACAGGGGATACAATGAGCAGTTCTTC

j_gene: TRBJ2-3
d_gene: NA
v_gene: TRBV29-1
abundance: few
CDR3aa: CSVRQGSTDTQYF
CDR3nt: TGCAGCGTCCGCCAGGGGAGCACAGATACGCAGTATTTT

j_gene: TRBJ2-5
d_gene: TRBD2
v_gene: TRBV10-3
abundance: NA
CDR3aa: CAIRPASGLAGEETQYF
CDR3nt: TGTGCCATCAGACCGGCTTCGGGACTAGCGGGAGAAGAGACCCAGTACTTC

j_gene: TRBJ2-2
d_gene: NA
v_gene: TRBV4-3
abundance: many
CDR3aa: CASTRGVNTGELFF
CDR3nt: TGCGCCAGCACTCGCGGGGTGAACACCGGGGAGCTGTTTTTT

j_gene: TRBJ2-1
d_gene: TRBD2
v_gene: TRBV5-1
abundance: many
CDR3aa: CASSLTSDSYNEQFF
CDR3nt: TGCGCCAGCAGCTTGACTAGCGACTCCTACAATGAGCAGTTCTTC

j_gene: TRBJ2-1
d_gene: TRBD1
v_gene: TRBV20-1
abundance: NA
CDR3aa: CSAPRQGLSSYNEQFF
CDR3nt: TGCAGTGCTCCTAGACAGGGCCTGAGCTCCTACAATGAGCAGTTCTTC

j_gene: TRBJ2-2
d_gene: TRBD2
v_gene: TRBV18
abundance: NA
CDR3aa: CASSPGTSLNTGELFF
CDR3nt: TGTGCCAGCTCACCCGGGACTAGCCTGAACACCGGGGAGCTGTTTTTT

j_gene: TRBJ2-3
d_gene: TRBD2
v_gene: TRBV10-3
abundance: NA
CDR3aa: CAISPQTSGSTDTQYF
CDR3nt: TGTGCCATCAGCCCTCAGACTAGCGGGAGTACAGATACGCAGTATTTT

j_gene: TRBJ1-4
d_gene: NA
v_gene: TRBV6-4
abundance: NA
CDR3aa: CASSRTLATNEKLFF
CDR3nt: TGTGCCAGCAGTAGGACCTTAGCAACTAATGAAAAACTGTTTTTT

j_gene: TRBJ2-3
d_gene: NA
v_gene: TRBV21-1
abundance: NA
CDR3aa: CASSPRWGFTDTQYF
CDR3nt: TGTGCCAGCAGCCCCCGGTGGGGTTTCACAGATACGCAGTATTTT

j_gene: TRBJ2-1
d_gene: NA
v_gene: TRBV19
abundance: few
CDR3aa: CASSMGTLEQFF
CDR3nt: TGTGCCAGTAGTATGGGTACGCTAGAGCAGTTCTTC

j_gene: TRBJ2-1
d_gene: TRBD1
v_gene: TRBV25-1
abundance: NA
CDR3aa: CASSEWDRGFDNEQFF
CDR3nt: TGTGCCAGCAGTGAATGGGACAGGGGGTTCGACAATGAGCAGTTCTTC

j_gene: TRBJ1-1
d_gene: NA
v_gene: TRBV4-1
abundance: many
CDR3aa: CASSQDKGLSAFF
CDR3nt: TGCGCCAGCAGCCAAGACAAGGGGCTGAGCGCTTTCTTT

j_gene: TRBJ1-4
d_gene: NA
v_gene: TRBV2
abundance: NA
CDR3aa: CASSVWATNEKLFF
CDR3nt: TGTGCCAGCAGTGTATGGGCAACTAATGAAAAACTGTTTTTT

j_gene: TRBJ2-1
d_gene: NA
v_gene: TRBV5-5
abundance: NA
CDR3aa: CASRETAINEQFF
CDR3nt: TGTGCCAGCAGGGAGACAGCAATCAATGAGCAGTTCTTC

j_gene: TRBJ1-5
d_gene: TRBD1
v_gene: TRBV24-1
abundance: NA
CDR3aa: CATSETGGNNQPQHF
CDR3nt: TGTGCCACCAGTGAAACAGGGGGCAACAATCAGCCCCAGCATTTT

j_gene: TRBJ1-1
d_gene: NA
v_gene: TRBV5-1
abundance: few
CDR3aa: CASTPWQGHPTEAFF
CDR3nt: TGCGCCAGCACTCCTTGGCAGGGACACCCCACTGAAGCTTTCTTT

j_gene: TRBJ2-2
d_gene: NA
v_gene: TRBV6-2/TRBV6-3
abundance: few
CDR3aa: CASNHGRETGELFF
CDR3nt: TGTGCCAGCAATCATGGCAGGGAAACCGGGGAGCTGTTTTTT

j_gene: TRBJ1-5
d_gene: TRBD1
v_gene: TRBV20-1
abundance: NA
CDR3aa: CSARDRDRAYSNQPQHF
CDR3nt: TGCAGTGCTAGAGACCGGGACAGAGCCTATAGCAATCAGCCCCAGCATTTT

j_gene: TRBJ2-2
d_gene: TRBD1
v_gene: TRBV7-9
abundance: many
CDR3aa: CASSTTGGRGTGELFF
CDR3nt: TGTGCCAGCAGCACGACAGGGGGTCGCGGCACCGGGGAGCTGTTTTTT

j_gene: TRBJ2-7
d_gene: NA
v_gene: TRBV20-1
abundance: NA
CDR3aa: CSERPGMGSYEQYF
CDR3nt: TGCAGTGAAAGACCCGGGATGGGTTCCTACGAGCAGTACTTC

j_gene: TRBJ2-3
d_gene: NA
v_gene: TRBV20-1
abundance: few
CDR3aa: CSATDGTDTQYF
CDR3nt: TGCAGTGCTACAGACGGGACAGATACGCAGTATTTT

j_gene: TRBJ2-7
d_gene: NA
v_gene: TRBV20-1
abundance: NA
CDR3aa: CSASGDTYESFVEQYF
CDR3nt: TGCAGTGCTAGTGGGGATACCTACGAATCGTTTGTAGAGCAGTACTTC

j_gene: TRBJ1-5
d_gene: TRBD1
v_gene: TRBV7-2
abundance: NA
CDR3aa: CASSLHRGRDQPQHF
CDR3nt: TGTGCCAGCAGCTTACACAGGGGGCGGGATCAGCCCCAGCATTTT

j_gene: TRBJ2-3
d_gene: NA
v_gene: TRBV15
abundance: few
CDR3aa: CATSSWLLGDTQYF
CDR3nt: TGTGCCACCAGCAGCTGGCTTTTGGGAGATACGCAGTATTTT

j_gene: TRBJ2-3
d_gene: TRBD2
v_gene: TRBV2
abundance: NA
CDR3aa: CASASGVPTDTQYF
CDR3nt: TGTGCCAGCGCTAGCGGGGTACCGACAGATACGCAGTATTTT

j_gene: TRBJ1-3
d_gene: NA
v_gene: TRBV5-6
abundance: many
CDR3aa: CASSLGRHGNTIYF
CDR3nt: TGTGCCAGCAGCTTGGGACGGCACGGAAACACCATATATTTT

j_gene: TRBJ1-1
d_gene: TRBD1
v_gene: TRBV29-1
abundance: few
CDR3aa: CSVVGSPGQPASMAFF
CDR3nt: TGCAGCGTTGTGGGGTCCCCGGGACAGCCCGCTTCCATGGCTTTCTTT

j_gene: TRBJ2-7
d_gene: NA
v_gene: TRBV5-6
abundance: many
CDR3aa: CASSLGPAGREQYF
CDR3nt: TGTGCCAGCAGCTTGGGACCGGCAGGGAGAGAGCAGTACTTC

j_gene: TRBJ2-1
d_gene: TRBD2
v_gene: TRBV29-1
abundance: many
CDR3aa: CSASGLAAGNEQFF
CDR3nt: TGCAGCGCCTCGGGGCTAGCGGCGGGTAATGAGCAGTTCTTC

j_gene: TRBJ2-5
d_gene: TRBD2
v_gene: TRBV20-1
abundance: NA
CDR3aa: CSARTTTSGRAETQYF
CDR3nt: TGCAGTGCTAGAACGACGACTAGCGGGAGAGCCGAGACCCAGTACTTC

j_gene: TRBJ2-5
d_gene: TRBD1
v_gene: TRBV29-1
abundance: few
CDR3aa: CSVSVGTGVETQYF
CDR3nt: TGCAGCGTTTCTGTCGGGACAGGGGTAGAGACCCAGTACTTC

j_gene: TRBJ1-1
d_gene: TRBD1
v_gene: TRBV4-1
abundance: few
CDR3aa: CASSRDSALNTEAFF
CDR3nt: TGCGCCAGCAGCCGGGACAGTGCGTTGAACACTGAAGCTTTCTTT

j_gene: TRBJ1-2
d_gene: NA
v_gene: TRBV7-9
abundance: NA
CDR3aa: CASSRPGPNYGYTF
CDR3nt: TGTGCCAGCAGCCGGCCGGGACCTAACTATGGCTACACCTTC

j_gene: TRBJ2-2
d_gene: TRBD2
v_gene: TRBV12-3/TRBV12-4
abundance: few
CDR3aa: CASSPTSGRFTGELFF
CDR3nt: TGTGCCAGCAGTCCTACTAGCGGGAGGTTCACCGGGGAGCTGTTTTTT

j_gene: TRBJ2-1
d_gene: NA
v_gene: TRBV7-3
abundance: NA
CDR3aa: CASSLSGMGSSYNEQFF
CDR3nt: TGTGCCAGCAGCTTATCCGGGATGGGTAGCTCCTACAATGAGCAGTTCTTC

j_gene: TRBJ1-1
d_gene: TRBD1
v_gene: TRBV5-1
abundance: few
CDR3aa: CASSLVGQGVQGGTEAFF
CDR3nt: TGCGCCAGCAGCTTGGTCGGACAGGGGGTCCAGGGGGGCACTGAAGCTTTCTTT